Sequencing of this T cell receptor beta chain was carried out in a study of T-cell memory formation after mild COVID-19. MiXCR, run by TCRdb on the 5' RACE reads, gives a single entry per CDR3 protein. The profile shows more than 120,000 distinct CDR3 sequences, roughly 21% of them singletons. CDR1 is KGHSH and CDR2 is LQKENI in the germline V gene. This CDR3 is built from 15 residues. Trimming stripped 3 bases from V and 3 bases from J, with 12 bases between. The specimen was PBMCs or a T cell subset sorted from them (not recorded which). The gene calls are TRBV18 and TRBJ1-5, with D tentatively TRBD1 (5 bases). This TCR was sampled from an adult woman who had mild COVID-19 (a few samples of this study predate the infection). Cell type and time point are not known. The CDR3 nucleotides are TGTGCCAGCTCACCTTCGGCAGGGTACAATCAGCCCCAGCATTTT. Translating gives CASSPSAGYNQPQHF.